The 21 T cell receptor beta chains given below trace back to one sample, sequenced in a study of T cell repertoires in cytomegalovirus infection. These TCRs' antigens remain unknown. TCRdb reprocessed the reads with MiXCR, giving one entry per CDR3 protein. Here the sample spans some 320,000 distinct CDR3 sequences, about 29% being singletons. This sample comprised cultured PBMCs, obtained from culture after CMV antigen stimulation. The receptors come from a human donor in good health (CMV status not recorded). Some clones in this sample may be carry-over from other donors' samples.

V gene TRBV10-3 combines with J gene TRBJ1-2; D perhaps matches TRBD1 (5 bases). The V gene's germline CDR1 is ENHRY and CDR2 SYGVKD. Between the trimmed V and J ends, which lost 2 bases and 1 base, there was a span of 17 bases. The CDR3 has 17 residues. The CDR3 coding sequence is TGTGCCATCAGTGAGGCTCAGGGTACTCTACGTAACTATGGCTACACCTTC. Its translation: CAISEAQGTLRNYGYTF.

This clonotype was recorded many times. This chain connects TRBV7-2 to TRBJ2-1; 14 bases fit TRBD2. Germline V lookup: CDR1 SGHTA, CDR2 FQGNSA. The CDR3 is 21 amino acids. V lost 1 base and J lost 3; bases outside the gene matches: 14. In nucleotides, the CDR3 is TGTGCCAGCAGCTTAGTTGTGTCGGGACTAGCGGGAGTTGGGGGCTACAATGAGCAGTTCTTC. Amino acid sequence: CASSLVVSGLAGVGGYNEQFF.

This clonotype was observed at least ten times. CDR3 sequence reads: CASSLTGWGTEPIRNIQYF. CDR3 nucleotide sequence: TGTGCCAGCAGCTTGACGGGGTGGGGAACCGAACCGATACGGAACATTCAGTACTTC. The chain couples TRBV7-6 to TRBJ2-4; possibly TRBD2 for D (5 bases). CDR3 size: 19 residues. Trimming removed 3 bases from V and 7 bases from J, with 28 bases in between. Germline V gives CDR1 SGHVS, CDR2 FNYEAQ.

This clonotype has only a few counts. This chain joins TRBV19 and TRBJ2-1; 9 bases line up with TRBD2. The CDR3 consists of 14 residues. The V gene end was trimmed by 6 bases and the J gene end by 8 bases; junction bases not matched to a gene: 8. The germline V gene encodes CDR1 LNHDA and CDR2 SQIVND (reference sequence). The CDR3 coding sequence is TGTGCCAGTAGAAAAGCGGGAGGCGGCGATGAGCAGTTCTTC. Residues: CASRKAGGGDEQFF.

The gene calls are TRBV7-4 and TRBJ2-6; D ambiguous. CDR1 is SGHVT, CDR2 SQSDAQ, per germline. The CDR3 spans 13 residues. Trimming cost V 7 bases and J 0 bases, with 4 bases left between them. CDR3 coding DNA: TGTGCCAGCATCGCCTCTGGGGCCAACGTCCTGACTTTC. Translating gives CASIASGANVLTF.

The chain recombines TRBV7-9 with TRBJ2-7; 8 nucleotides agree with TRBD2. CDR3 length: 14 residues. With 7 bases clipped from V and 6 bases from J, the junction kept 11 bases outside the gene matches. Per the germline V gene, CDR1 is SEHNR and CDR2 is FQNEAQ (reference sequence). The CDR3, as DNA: TGTGCCAGCAACGAAGGGGGGACTAGAGGCGAGCAGTACTTC. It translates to CASNEGGTRGEQYF. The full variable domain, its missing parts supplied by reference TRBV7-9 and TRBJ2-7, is DTGVSQNPRHKITKRGQNVTFRCDPISEHNRLYWYRQTLGQGPEFLTYFQNEAQLEKSRLLSDRFSAERPKGSFSTLEIQRTEQGDSAMYLCASNEGGTRGEQYFGPGTRLTVT.

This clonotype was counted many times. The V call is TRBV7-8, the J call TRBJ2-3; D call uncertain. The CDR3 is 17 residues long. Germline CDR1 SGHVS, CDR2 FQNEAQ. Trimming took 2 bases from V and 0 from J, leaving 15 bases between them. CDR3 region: CASSLPPGHLSTDTQYF. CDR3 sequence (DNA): TGTGCCAGCAGCTTACCCCCCGGGCACCTTAGCACAGATACGCAGTATTTT.

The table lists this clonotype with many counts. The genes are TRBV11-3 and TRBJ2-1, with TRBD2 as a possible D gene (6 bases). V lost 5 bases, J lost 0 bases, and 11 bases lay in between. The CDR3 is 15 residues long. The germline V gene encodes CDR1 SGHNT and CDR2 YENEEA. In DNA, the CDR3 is TGTGCCAGCAGCGGGGACGGGAGCTCCTACAATGAGCAGTTCTTC. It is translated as CASSGDGSSYNEQFF.

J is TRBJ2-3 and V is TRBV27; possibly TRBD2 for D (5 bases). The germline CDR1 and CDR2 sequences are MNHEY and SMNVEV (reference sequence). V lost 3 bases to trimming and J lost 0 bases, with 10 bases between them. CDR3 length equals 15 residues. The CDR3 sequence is CASSFLRASTDTQYF. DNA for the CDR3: TGTGCCAGCAGTTTTTTGCGGGCGAGCACAGATACGCAGTATTTT.

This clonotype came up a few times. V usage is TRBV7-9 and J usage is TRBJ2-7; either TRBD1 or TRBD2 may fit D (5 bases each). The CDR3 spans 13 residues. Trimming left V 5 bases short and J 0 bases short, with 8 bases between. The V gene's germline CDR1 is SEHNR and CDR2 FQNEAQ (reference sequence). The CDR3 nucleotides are TGTGCCAGCAGCCGAGGGGTCTCCTACGAGCAGTACTTC. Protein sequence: CASSRGVSYEQYF. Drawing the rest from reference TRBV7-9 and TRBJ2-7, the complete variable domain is DTGVSQNPRHKITKRGQNVTFRCDPISEHNRLYWYRQTLGQGPEFLTYFQNEAQLEKSRLLSDRFSAERPKGSFSTLEIQRTEQGDSAMYLCASSRGVSYEQYFGPGTRLTVT.

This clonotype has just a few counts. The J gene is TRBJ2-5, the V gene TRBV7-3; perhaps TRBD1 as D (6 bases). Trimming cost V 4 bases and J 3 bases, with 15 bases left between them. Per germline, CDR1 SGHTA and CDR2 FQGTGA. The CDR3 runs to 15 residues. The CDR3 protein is CASSYGAHREETQYF. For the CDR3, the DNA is TGTGCCAGCAGCTACGGGGCCCACAGGGAAGAGACCCAGTACTTC.

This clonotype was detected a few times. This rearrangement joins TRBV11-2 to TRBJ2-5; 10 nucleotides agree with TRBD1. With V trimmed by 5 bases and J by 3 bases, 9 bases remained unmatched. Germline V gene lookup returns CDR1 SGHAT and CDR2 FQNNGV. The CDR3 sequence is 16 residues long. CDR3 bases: TGTGCCAGCAGCCCCAGACAGGGGGCTCATAAAGAGACCCAGTACTTC. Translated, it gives CASSPRQGAHKETQYF.

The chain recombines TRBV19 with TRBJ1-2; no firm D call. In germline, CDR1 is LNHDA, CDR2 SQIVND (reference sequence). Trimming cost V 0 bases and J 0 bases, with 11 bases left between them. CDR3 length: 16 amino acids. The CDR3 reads CASSIDAREANYGYTF. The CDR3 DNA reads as TGTGCCAGTAGTATAGATGCGCGAGAGGCTAACTATGGCTACACCTTC.

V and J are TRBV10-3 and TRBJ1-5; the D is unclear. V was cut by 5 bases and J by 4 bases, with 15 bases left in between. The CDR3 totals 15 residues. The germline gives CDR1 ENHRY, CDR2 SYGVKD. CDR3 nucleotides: TGTGCCATCAGTTTAACTTCCGGCAGTAATCAGCCCCAGCATTTT. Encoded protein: CAISLTSGSNQPQHF.

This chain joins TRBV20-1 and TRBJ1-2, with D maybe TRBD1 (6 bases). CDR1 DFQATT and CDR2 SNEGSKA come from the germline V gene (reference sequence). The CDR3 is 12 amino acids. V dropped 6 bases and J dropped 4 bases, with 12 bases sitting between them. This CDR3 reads CSAMQGLYGYTF. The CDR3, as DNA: TGCAGTGCCATGCAGGGGCTCTATGGCTACACCTTC.

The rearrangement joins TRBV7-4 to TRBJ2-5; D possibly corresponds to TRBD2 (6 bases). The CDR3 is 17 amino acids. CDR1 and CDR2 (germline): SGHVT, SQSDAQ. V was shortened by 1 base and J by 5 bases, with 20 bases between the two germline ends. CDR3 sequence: CASSLEELRRVGETQYF. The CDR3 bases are TGTGCCAGCAGCTTAGAGGAATTGAGGAGGGTAGGGGAGACCCAGTACTTC.

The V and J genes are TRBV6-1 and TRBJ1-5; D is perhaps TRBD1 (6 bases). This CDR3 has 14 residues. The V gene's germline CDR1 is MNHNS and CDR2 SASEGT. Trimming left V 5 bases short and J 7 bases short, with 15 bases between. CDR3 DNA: TGTGCCAGCAGTCTGGGTGGGGGGCACCAGCCCCAGCATTTT. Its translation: CASSLGGGHQPQHF.

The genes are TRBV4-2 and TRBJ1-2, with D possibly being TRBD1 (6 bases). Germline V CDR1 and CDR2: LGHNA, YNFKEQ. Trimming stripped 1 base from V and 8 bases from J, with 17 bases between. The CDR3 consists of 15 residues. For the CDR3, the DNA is TGTGCCAGCAGCCAAGGGGGGTCGGGGGCTGGAGGCTACACCTTC. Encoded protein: CASSQGGSGAGGYTF.

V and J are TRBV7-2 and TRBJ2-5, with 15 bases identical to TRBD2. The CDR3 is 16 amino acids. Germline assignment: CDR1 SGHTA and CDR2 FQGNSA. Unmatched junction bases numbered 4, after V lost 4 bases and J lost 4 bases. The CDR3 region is CASSSGLAGGPETQYF. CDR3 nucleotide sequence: TGTGCCAGCAGCTCCGGACTAGCGGGGGGGCCAGAGACCCAGTACTTC.

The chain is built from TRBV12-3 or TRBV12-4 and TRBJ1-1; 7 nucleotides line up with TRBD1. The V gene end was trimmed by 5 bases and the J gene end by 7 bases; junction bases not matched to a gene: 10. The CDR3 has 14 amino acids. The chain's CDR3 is CASSRSGGTVEAFF. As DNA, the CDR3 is TGTGCCAGCAGTCGGTCGGGAGGGACAGTTGAAGCTTTCTTT.

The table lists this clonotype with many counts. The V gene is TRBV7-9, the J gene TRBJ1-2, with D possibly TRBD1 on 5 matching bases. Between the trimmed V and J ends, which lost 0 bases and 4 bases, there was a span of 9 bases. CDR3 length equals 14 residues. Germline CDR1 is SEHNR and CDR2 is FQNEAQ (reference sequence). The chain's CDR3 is CASSLAAGGYGYTF. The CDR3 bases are TGTGCCAGCAGCTTAGCGGCTGGGGGCTATGGCTACACCTTC. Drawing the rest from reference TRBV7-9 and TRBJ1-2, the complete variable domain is DTGVSQNPRHKITKRGQNVTFRCDPISEHNRLYWYRQTLGQGPEFLTYFQNEAQLEKSRLLSDRFSAERPKGSFSTLEIQRTEQGDSAMYLCASSLAAGGYGYTFGSGTRLTVV.